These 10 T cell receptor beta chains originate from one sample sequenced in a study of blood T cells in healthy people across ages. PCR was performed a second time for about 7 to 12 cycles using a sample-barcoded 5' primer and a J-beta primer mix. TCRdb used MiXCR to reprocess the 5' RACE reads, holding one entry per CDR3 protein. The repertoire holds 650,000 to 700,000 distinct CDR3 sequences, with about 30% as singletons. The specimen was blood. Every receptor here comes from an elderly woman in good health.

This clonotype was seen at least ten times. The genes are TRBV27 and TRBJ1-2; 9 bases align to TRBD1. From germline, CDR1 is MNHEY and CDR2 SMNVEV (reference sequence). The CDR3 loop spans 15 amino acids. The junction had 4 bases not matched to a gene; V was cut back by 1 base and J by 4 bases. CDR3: CASSLWGQGGYGYTF. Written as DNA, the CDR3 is TGTGCCAGCAGTTTATGGGGACAGGGAGGCTATGGCTACACCTTC.

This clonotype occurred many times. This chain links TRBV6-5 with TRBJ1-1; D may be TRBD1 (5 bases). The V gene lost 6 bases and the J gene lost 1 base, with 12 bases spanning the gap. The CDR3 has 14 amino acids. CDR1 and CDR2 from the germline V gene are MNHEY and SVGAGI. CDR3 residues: CASRPDSANTEAFF. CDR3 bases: TGTGCCAGCAGGCCCGACAGCGCGAACACTGAAGCTTTCTTT.

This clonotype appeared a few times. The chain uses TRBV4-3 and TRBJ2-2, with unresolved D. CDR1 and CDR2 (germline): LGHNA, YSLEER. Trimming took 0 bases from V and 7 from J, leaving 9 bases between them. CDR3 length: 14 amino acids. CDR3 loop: CASSQDMRNGELFF. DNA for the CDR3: TGCGCCAGCAGCCAAGATATGAGGAACGGGGAGCTGTTTTTT.

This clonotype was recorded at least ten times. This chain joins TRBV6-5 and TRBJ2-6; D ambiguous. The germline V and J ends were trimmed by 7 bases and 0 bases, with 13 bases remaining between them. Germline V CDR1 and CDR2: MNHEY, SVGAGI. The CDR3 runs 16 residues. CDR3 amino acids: CASNPVASSGANVLTF. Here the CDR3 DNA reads TGTGCCAGCAACCCAGTGGCTTCCTCTGGGGCCAACGTCCTGACTTTC.

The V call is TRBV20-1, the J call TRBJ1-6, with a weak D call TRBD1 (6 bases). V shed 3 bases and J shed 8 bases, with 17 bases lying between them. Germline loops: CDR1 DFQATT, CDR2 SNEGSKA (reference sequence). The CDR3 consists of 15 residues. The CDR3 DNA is TGCAGTGCTAGGGTTCTACAGGGTTCGGATTCACCCCTCCACTTT. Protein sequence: CSARVLQGSDSPLHF.

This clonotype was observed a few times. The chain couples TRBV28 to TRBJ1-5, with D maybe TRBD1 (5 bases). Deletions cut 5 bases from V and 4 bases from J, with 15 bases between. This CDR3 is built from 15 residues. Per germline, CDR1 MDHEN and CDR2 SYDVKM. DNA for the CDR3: TGTGCCAGCAGTCACCGGGACGGGAGGAATCAGCCCCAGCATTTT. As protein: CASSHRDGRNQPQHF.

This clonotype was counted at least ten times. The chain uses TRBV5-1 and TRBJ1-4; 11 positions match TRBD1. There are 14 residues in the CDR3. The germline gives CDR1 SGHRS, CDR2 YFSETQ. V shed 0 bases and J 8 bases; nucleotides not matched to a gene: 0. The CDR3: CASSLGTGGEKLFF. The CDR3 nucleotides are TGCGCCAGCAGCTTGGGGACAGGGGGCGAAAAACTGTTTTTT.

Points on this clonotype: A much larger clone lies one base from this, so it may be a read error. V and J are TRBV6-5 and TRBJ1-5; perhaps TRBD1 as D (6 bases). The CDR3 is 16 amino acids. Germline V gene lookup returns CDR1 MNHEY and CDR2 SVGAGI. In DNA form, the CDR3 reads TGTGTCAGCAGTCGGCGGGGGGCGCGGAACAATCAGCCCCAGCATTTT. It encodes CVSSRRGARNNQPQHF.

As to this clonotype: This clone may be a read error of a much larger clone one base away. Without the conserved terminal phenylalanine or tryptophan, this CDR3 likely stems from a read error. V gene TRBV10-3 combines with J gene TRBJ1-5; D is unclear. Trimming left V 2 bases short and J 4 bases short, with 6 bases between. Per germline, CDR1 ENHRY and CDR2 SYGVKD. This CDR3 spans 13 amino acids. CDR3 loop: CAISEAVNQPQHV. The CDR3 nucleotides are TGTGCCATCAGTGAGGCGGTTAATCAGCCCCAGCATGTT.

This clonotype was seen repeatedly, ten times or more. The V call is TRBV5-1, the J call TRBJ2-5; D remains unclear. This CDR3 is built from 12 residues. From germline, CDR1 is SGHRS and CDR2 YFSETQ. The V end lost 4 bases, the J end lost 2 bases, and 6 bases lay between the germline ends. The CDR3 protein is CASSRVQETQYF. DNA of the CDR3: TGCGCCAGCAGCCGAGTACAAGAGACCCAGTACTTC.